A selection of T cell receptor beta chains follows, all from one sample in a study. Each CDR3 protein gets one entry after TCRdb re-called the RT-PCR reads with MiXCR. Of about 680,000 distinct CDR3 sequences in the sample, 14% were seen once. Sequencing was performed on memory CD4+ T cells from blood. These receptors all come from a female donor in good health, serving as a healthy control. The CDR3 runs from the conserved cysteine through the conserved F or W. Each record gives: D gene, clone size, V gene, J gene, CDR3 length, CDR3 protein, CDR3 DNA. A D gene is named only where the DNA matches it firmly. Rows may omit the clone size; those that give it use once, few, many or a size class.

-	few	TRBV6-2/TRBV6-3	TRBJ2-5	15	CASIHAGLFQETQYF	TGTGCCAGTATCCACGCGGGACTCTTCCAAGAGACCCAGTACTTC
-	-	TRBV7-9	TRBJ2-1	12	CASSRRQDEQFF	TGTGCCAGCAGCCGTCGTCAGGATGAGCAGTTCTTC
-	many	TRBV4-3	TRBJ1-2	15	CASSQESGQNYGYTF	TGCGCCAGCAGCCAAGAGAGCGGGCAGAACTATGGCTACACCTTC
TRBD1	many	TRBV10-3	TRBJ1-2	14	CAISGTGEVYGYTF	TGTGCCATCAGCGGGACAGGAGAGGTCTATGGCTACACCTTC
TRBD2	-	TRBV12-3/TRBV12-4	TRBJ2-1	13	CASSSRTSGGAFF	TGTGCCAGCAGTTCTAGGACTAGCGGGGGGGCGTTCTTC
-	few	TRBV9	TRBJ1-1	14	CASSVSLLNTEAFF	TGTGCCAGCAGCGTCAGTCTCCTGAACACTGAAGCTTTCTTT
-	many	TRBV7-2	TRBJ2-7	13	CASGLGGSYEQYF	TGTGCCAGCGGTTTGGGGGGCTCCTACGAGCAGTACTTC
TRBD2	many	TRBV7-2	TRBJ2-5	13	CASQSGGQETQYF	TGTGCCAGCCAGAGCGGGGGCCAAGAGACCCAGTACTTC
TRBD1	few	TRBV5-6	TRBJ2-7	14	CASTTQGQGDRQYF	TGTGCCAGCACCACACAAGGACAGGGGGATAGGCAGTACTTC
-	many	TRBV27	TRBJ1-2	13	CASSLSHREGGTF	TGTGCCAGCAGTCTCTCCCATAGGGAGGGAGGCACCTTC
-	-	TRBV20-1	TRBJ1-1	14	CSARFGGRPTEAFF	TGCAGTGCTAGATTCGGGGGGCGCCCCACTGAAGCTTTCTTT
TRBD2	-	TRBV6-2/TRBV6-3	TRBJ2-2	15	CASSSGTRRTGELFF	TGTGCCAGCAGCTCCGGGACTAGAAGGACCGGGGAGCTGTTTTTT
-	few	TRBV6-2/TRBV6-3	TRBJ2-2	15	CASSWGARPPGELFF	TGTGCCAGCAGCTGGGGCGCTCGCCCCCCCGGGGAGCTGTTTTTT
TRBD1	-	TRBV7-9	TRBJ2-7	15	CASSFPARGIDEQYF	TGTGCCAGCAGCTTTCCCGCCAGGGGGATCGACGAGCAGTACTTC
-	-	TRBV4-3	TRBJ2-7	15	CASSQISGTSYEQYF	TGCGCCAGCAGCCAAATTAGCGGTACCTCCTACGAGCAGTACTTC
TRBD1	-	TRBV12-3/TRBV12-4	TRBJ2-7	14	CATSPRDSSYEQYF	TGTGCCACCAGCCCCAGGGACAGCTCCTACGAGCAGTACTTC
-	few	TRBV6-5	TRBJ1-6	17	CASSYSLFPGANSPLHF	TGTGCCAGCAGTTACTCGCTGTTTCCCGGGGCTAATTCACCCCTCCACTTT
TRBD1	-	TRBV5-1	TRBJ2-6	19	CASSTGQGYSFSGANVLTF	TGCGCCAGCAGCACCGGACAGGGTTACTCTTTCTCTGGGGCCAACGTCCTGACTTTC
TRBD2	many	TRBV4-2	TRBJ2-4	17	CASSQEGGTLAKNIQYF	TGTGCCAGCAGCCAAGAGGGAGGGACCCTAGCCAAAAACATTCAGTACTTC
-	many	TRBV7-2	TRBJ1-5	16	CASSLAVSGVNQPQHF	TGTGCCAGCAGCTTAGCAGTATCAGGGGTCAATCAGCCCCAGCATTTT
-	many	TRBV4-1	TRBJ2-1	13	CASSQAQDRDPFF	TGCGCCAGCAGCCAAGCTCAGGACCGAGATCCGTTCTTC
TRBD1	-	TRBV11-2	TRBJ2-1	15	CASSLDLGQYNEQFF	TGTGCCAGCAGCTTAGATCTGGGACAGTACAATGAGCAGTTCTTC